The TCR beta chain described here comes from a study of CD8 T cells in ankylosing spondylitis. In germline, CDR1 is MGHRA, CDR2 YSYEKL. This CDR3 comprises 12 residues. V gave up 5 bases and J gave up 11 bases, with 15 bases separating them. Using its own MiXCR run on the 5' RACE reads, TCRdb lists one record per CDR3 protein. The data show 300,000 to 400,000 distinct CDR3 sequences, with roughly 20% seen just once and around 13% held by the top ten. Comment on this clonotype: Its specificity is not known.

Regarding the study as a whole: Blood from ankylosing spondylitis patients appeared to carry a characteristic roughly 8-variant TCR beta motif. The authors found the disease-linked clones to be CD8+ and relatively rare in peripheral blood. Earlier reports found some motif variants in synovial fluid and blood in reactive arthritis. Reportedly, matched ankylosing spondylitis synovial fluid was significantly enriched for disease-linked clones.

Sequenced sample: blood, either unsorted or a sorted T cell fraction (not recorded which). The sequence was obtained from a male donor with ankylosing spondylitis or in good health (not recorded which). The chain couples TRBV4-1 to TRBJ1-2; D uncertain. CDR3: CASSSLEYLYTF. The CDR3, as DNA: TGCGCCAGCAGCTCACTGGAGTATCTATACACCTTC.